Each of the 28 T cell receptor beta chains below was sequenced from the same sample in a study of cytomegalovirus exposure and HLA in healthy donors. 60 Vbeta and 13 Jbeta primers were used in PCR. The data were produced by immunoSEQ multiplex PCR, yet TCRdb's version contains in-frame clones alone and is incomplete. The sample data list about 200,000 clones. Sequences were obtained from PBMCs. All receptors derive from a girl aged 2 to 9 in good health and CMV-seropositive.

The J gene is TRBJ1-5, the V gene TRBV2; 7 nucleotides agree with TRBD1. Germline loops: CDR1 SNHLY, CDR2 FYNNEI. The CDR3 consists of 14 residues. J gave up 5 bases and V 8 bases, and 9 bases lay outside the gene matches. The CDR3 protein is CASSGQASYQPQHF. CDR3 DNA: TGTGCCAGCTCCGGACAGGCGAGTTATCAGCCCCAGCATTTT.

The gene calls are TRBV28 and TRBJ2-5; the D gene is possibly TRBD1 (5 bases). The J call may be mistaken, given a closer DNA end match to TRBJ2-7. CDR3 length: 12 amino acids. Germline-derived CDR1 and CDR2 are MDHEN and SYDVKM. Written as DNA, the CDR3 is TGTGCCAGCATGGCTACAGGAGACGAGCAGTACTTC. It codes for CASMATGDEQYF.

The genes are TRBV7-9 and TRBJ1-3; 10 nucleotides line up with TRBD1. The CDR3 contains 18 residues. CDR1 and CDR2 from the germline V gene are SEHNR and FQNEAQ (reference sequence). J lost 4 bases, V lost 5 bases, and 14 bases had no gene match. The CDR3 is CASSHSIWGQGKGNTIYF. The CDR3 nucleotides are TGTGCCAGCAGCCATTCCATTTGGGGACAGGGGAAAGGAAACACCATATATTTT.

The V and J genes are TRBV27 and TRBJ2-7, with TRBD2 matching 10 bases. From germline, CDR1 is MNHEY and CDR2 SMNVEV (reference sequence). The CDR3 sequence is 14 residues long. The ends lost 6 bases at V and 6 bases at J; junction bases unmatched: 8. The CDR3 loop reads CASSGRTSGREQYF. In DNA form, the CDR3 reads TGTGCCAGCAGCGGGCGGACTAGCGGTCGCGAGCAGTACTTC.

CDR3 sequence: CASTGSGSIYTQYF. CDR3 DNA sequence: TGTGCCAGCACCGGGAGCGGGAGTATATATACGCAGTATTTT. The rearrangement joins TRBV28 to TRBJ2-3; TRBD2 matches at 8 bases. Germline CDR1 MDHEN, CDR2 SYDVKM. The CDR3 has 14 residues. V lost 7 bases to trimming and J lost 7 bases; unmatched junction nucleotides: 10.

The V call is TRBV28, the J call TRBJ1-1; no definite D call. Germline V lookup: CDR1 MDHEN, CDR2 SYDVKM. The CDR3 runs to 13 residues. With 1 base removed from V and 7 bases from J, the gap between germline ends came to 10 bases. The CDR3 loop reads CASSLSHSGEAFF. Written as DNA, the CDR3 is TGTGCCAGCAGTTTATCTCACTCGGGTGAAGCTTTCTTT.

The chain employs TRBV5-1 and TRBJ2-6; D is unclear. Germline lookup yields CDR1 SGHRS and CDR2 YFSETQ. The CDR3 covers 15 residues. V lost 0 bases, J lost 0 bases, and 4 bases lay in between. The CDR3 is CASSLESSGANVLTF. Here the CDR3 DNA reads TGCGCCAGCAGCTTGGAGAGCTCTGGGGCCAACGTCCTGACTTTC.

V and J are TRBV28 and TRBJ2-6, with no clear D. The V and J ends lost 3 bases and 1 base respectively, with 4 bases between them. The CDR3 contains 14 residues. Germline values: CDR1 MDHEN, CDR2 SYDVKM. The CDR3, as DNA: TGTGCCAGCAGTTTCGGTTCTGGGGCCAACGTCCTGACTTTC. Its translation: CASSFGSGANVLTF.

The chain joins TRBV28 to TRBJ1-2, with TRBD1 as a possible D gene (5 bases). Trimming shortened V by 3 bases and J by 4 bases, and 15 bases separated the two germline ends. Germline V CDR1 and CDR2: MDHEN, SYDVKM. This CDR3 region has 15 residues. CDR3 region: CASSFRQRTLYGYTF. In nucleotides, the CDR3 is TGTGCCAGCAGTTTTAGACAGCGAACTCTCTATGGCTACACCTTC.

The V gene is TRBV28, the J gene TRBJ1-5; maybe TRBD1 (5 bases). Trimming pared 7 bases from V and 3 bases from J, leaving 19 bases between. CDR3 length equals 16 residues. CDR1 MDHEN and CDR2 SYDVKM come from the germline V gene. The CDR3 loop is CASTPRGVGDNQPQHF. CDR3 in DNA: TGTGCCAGCACCCCTCGGGGGGTGGGAGACAATCAGCCCCAGCATTTT.

The rearrangement uses TRBV5-1 and TRBJ2-1, with 7 bases aligning to TRBD2. V dropped 4 bases and J dropped 7; count of bases not matched to a gene: 5. Germline V gene lookup returns CDR1 SGHRS and CDR2 YFSETQ. The CDR3 is 13 residues long. CDR3 DNA: TGCGCCAGCAGCGACGGACTAGTAAATGAGCAGTTCTTC. It is translated as CASSDGLVNEQFF.

The CDR3, as DNA: TGTGCCAGCAGTATCCGGGACAAAGAGTTCTTC. The encoded protein is CASSIRDKEFF. The chain links TRBV7-9 to TRBJ2-1; weak D call: TRBD1 (6 bases). V lost 6 bases to trimming and J lost 14 bases, with 14 bases between them. CDR1 is SEHNR and CDR2 is FQNEAQ in the germline V gene (reference sequence). The CDR3 is 11 amino acids.

V and J are TRBV11-1 and TRBJ2-7; 7 positions agree with TRBD2. V dropped 3 bases and J dropped 7; count of bases not matched to a gene: 15. CDR1 and CDR2 (germline): SGHAT, FQDESV (reference sequence). The length of the CDR3 is 16 residues. Here the CDR3 DNA reads TGTGCCAGCAGCTTTAGTGCGGGAGTGGGGTCGAGTGAGCAGTACTTC. Translated: CASSFSAGVGSSEQYF. Full variable domain (missing parts from reference TRBV11-1 and TRBJ2-7): EAEVAQSPRYKITEKSQAVAFWCDPISGHATLYWYRQILGQGPELLVQFQDESVVDDSQLPKDRFSAERLKGVDSTLKIQPAELGDSAMYLCASSFSAGVGSSEQYFGPGTRLTVT.

The rearrangement links TRBV5-6 to TRBJ1-2; 8 positions match TRBD1. CDR1 is SGHDT, CDR2 YYEEEE, per germline. The ends lost 4 bases at V and 6 bases at J; junction bases unmatched: 14. The CDR3 is 16 amino acids. The CDR3: CASSLQARDRQNGYTF. In DNA, the CDR3 is TGTGCCAGCAGCCTTCAAGCCCGGGACAGGCAAAATGGCTACACCTTC.

V is TRBV15 and J is TRBJ2-5, with D hard to call. The assigned J gene may be wrong: the sequence end matches TRBJ2-7 better. The germline V gene encodes CDR1 LNHNV and CDR2 YYDKDF (reference sequence). The length of the CDR3 is 13 residues. The CDR3 DNA reads TGTGCCACCAGCAGAGACCGGCGGTACGAGCAGTACTTC. It encodes CATSRDRRYEQYF.

The chain links TRBV6-5 to TRBJ2-3, with D maybe TRBD2 (5 bases). Trimming cost V 0 bases and J 4 bases, with 11 bases left between them. Per germline, CDR1 MNHEY and CDR2 SVGAGI. The CDR3 sequence is 15 residues long. The CDR3 is CASSYSAGVSDTQYF. The CDR3 DNA reads TGTGCCAGCAGTTACTCGGCGGGTGTCTCAGATACGCAGTATTTT.

This chain joins TRBV28 and TRBJ2-5; D is possibly TRBD1 (6 bases). Per the germline V gene, CDR1 is MDHEN and CDR2 is SYDVKM. V was clipped by 4 bases and J by 7 bases, with 19 bases between them. This CDR3 contains 15 residues. CDR3 nucleotides: TGTGCCAGCAGTTCAACGGCGGACATAGGGGGGACCCAGTACTTC. Its translation is CASSSTADIGGTQYF.

The chain links TRBV1 to TRBJ2-3; the table gives TRBD2 as D, unverified against the DNA. TRBV1 is marked as a pseudogene. The CDR3 length is 15 residues. The CDR3 DNA is TGCACCAGCAGCCGGACTAGCGGGGAGGCAGATACGCAGTATTTT. This translates into CTSSRTSGEADTQYF.

J is TRBJ2-3 and V is TRBV28; D might be TRBD2 (5 bases). The CDR3 spans 16 residues. Germline V gene data show CDR1 as MDHEN and CDR2 as SYDVKM. The V and J ends lost 6 bases and 2 bases respectively, with 18 bases between them. This CDR3 reads CASRTGLLSHTDTQYF. CDR3 in DNA: TGTGCCAGCAGGACCGGACTGTTATCCCACACAGATACGCAGTATTTT. Combining the CDR3 with reference TRBV28 and TRBJ2-3 gives the whole variable domain DVKVTQSSRYLVKRTGEKVFLECVQDMDHENMFWYRQDPGLGLRLIYFSYDVKMKEKGDIPEGYSVSREKKERFSLILESASTNQTSMYLCASRTGLLSHTDTQYFGPGTRLTVL.

The CDR3 loop is CSVAGGKSPYEQYF. In DNA form, the CDR3 reads TGCAGCGTTGCGGGCGGGAAAAGCCCTTACGAGCAGTACTTC. The chain is built from TRBV29-1 and TRBJ2-7; maybe TRBD2 (6 bases). This CDR3 has 14 amino acids. V dropped 4 bases and J dropped 4 bases, with 17 bases sitting between them. Germline CDR1 and CDR2: SQVTM and ANQGSEA.

The chain links TRBV6-1 to TRBJ1-6; 8 bases agree with TRBD1. Germline V gene data show CDR1 as MNHNS and CDR2 as SASEGT. The J segment lost 9 bases and the V segment lost 5 bases, leaving 9 bases of the junction unmatched. This CDR3 spans 15 amino acids. The CDR3 sequence is CASSSGQGTFSPLHF. CDR3 nucleotide sequence: TGTGCCAGCAGTTCCGGACAGGGTACTTTTTCACCCCTCCACTTT.

The chain has TRBV19 and TRBJ1-5; D not resolved. The CDR3 consists of 16 residues. Looked up from germline, CDR1 is LNHDA and CDR2 is SQIVND (reference sequence). Trimming took 7 bases from V and 2 from J, leaving 18 bases between them. CDR3 region: CASMEVGVVGNQPQHF. CDR3 coding DNA: TGTGCCAGTATGGAGGTTGGGGTAGTGGGCAATCAGCCCCAGCATTTT.

The chain is built from TRBV19 and TRBJ2-3; maybe TRBD1 (6 bases). The germline V and J ends were trimmed by 5 bases and 2 bases, with 17 bases remaining between them. Germline CDR1 reads LNHDA; CDR2 reads SQIVND (reference sequence). The CDR3 is made up of 16 amino acids. The CDR3 here is CASSSVDRRTTDTQYF. The DNA of the CDR3 is TGTGCCAGTAGTTCCGTCGACAGGAGGACCACAGATACGCAGTATTTT. The complete variable domain, with remaining parts taken from reference TRBV19 and TRBJ2-3, reads DGGITQSPKYLFRKEGQNVTLSCEQNLNHDAMYWYRQDPGQGLRLIYYSQIVNDFQKGDIAEGYSVSREKKESFPLTVTSAQKNPTAFYLCASSSVDRRTTDTQYFGPGTRLTVL.

J is TRBJ2-2 and V is TRBV7-3; D perhaps matches TRBD2 (6 bases). V dropped 0 bases and J dropped 4 bases, with 9 bases sitting between them. CDR3 length: 15 residues. Germline-derived CDR1 and CDR2 are SGHTA and FQGTGA. CDR3 region: CASSLTTRGTGELFF. The DNA of the CDR3 is TGTGCCAGCAGCTTAACGACTAGAGGCACCGGGGAGCTGTTTTTT.

The chain employs TRBV4-2 and TRBJ2-3; TRBD2 aligns across 13 bases. In germline, CDR1 is LGHNA, CDR2 YNFKEQ. The CDR3 is made up of 17 amino acids. V lost 0 bases to trimming and J lost 3 bases; unmatched junction nucleotides: 3. CDR3 in amino acids: CASSQDTSGRGTDTQYF. The CDR3 DNA follows: TGTGCCAGCAGCCAAGATACTAGCGGGAGGGGTACAGATACGCAGTATTTT.

This CDR3 is CASSLGTLSSYEQYF. As DNA, the CDR3 is TGTGCCAGCAGCTTGGGGACACTAAGCTCCTACGAGCAGTACTTC. The chain uses TRBV5-4 and TRBJ2-7, with D perhaps TRBD1 (5 bases). V was pared by 0 bases and J by 0 bases, with 10 bases between. Germline V CDR1 and CDR2: SGHNT, YYREEE (reference sequence). CDR3 length: 15 amino acids.

The chain carries TRBV6-5 and TRBJ2-7; TRBD1 agrees at 12 bases. The germline V gene encodes CDR1 MNHEY and CDR2 SVGAGI. The CDR3 loop spans 15 amino acids. With V trimmed by 6 bases and J by 4 bases, 7 bases remained unmatched. Here the CDR3 reads CASRGMGQGAYEQYF. The CDR3 region has the DNA TGTGCCAGCAGGGGGATGGGACAGGGGGCGTACGAGCAGTACTTC.

The V gene is TRBV6-1, the J gene TRBJ2-1; 10 bases match TRBD2. This CDR3 has 16 residues. Germline CDR1 reads MNHNS; CDR2 reads SASEGT. The junction had 8 bases not matched to a gene; V was cut back by 4 bases and J by 5 bases. For the CDR3, the DNA is TGTGCCAGCAGTGGTACTAGCGGGGAAGTCGACAATGAGCAGTTCTTC. Translation gives CASSGTSGEVDNEQFF.